This record concerns one T cell receptor beta chain sequence. The sample belongs to a study of glioma-infiltrating T cells. Between the trimmed V and J ends, which lost 7 bases and 1 base, there was a span of 7 bases. The CDR3 length is 13 residues. Germline CDR1 is LGHDT and CDR2 is YNNKEL (reference sequence). Amplification of TCR alpha and beta CDR3 regions from RNA used iRepertoire nested multiplex PCR. In TCRdb, the multiplex PCR reads were re-called with MiXCR into one record per CDR3 protein. The sample records fewer than 500,000 distinct CDR3 sequences, 41% being singletons. This sequence originates from a human donor with low-grade glioma or glioblastoma, undergoing nonglioma brain surgery, or in good health (not recorded which). The V gene is TRBV3-1, the J gene TRBJ2-2, with D possibly being TRBD1 (5 bases). The sample taken for sequencing was glioma tissue, nonneoplastic brain tissue, or PBMCs (not recorded which). CDR3 sequence: CASKTGNTGELFF. The CDR3 nucleotides are TGTGCCAGCAAAACAGGGAACACCGGGGAGCTGTTTTTT.